This T cell receptor (beta chain) came from a study of T cells expressing NK-cell markers. Regarding the study as a whole: The CD3+CD56-NKG2C+ fraction was also led by these clonotypes in several donors.

On this clonotype: Its cognate antigen is unknown.

CDR3 length: 15 residues. 5'RACE template switching with UMIs generated TCR beta cDNA. TCRdb processed the 5' RACE reads again and assigns one entry to each CDR3 protein, with no DNA. Recorded for this sample: under 600,000 distinct CDR3 sequences. Sequencing input: blood T cells: a sorted CD56 or NKG2C T cell subset, CD4+ or CD8+ T cells, or bulk PBMC T cells (not recorded which). This clonotype originated in a woman aged 50 to 60 in good health. The rearrangement joins TRBV12-3 or TRBV12-4 to TRBJ1-3. The CDR3 loop reads CASSLGGFGRNTIYF.